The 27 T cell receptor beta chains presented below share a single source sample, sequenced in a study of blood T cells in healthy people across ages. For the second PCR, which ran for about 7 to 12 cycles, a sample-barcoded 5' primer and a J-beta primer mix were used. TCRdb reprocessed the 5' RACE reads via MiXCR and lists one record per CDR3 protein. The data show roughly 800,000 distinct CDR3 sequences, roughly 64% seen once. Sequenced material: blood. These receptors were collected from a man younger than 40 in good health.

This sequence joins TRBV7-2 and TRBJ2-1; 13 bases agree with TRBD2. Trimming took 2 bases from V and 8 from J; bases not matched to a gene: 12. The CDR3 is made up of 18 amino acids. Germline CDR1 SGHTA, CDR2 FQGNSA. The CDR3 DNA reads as TGTGCCAGCAGCTTATTTCTAACTAGCGGGAGGGCCCGGGATGAGCAGTTCTTC. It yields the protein CASSLFLTSGRARDEQFF.

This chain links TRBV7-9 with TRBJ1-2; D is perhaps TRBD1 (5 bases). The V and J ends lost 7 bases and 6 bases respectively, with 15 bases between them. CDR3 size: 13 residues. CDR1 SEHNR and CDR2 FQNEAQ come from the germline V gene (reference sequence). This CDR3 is CASTGLEGNGYTF. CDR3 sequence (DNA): TGTGCCAGCACCGGCTTAGAGGGGAATGGCTACACCTTC.

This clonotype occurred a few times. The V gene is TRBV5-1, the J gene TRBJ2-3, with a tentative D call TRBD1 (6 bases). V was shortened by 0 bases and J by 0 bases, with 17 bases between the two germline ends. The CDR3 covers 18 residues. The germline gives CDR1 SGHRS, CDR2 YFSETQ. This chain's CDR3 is CASSLEIQGPLSTDTQYF. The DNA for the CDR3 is TGCGCCAGCAGCTTGGAAATACAGGGACCCCTGAGCACAGATACGCAGTATTTT.

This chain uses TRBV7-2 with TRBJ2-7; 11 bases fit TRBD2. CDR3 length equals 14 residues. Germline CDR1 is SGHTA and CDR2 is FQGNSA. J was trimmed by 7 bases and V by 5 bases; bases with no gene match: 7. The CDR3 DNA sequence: TGTGCCAGCAGCCCCACTAGCGGGAGTGGGGAGCAGTACTTC. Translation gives CASSPTSGSGEQYF.

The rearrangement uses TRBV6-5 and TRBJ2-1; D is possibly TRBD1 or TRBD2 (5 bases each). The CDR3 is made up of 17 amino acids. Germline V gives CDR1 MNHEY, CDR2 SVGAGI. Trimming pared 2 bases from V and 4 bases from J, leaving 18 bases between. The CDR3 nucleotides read TGTGCCAGCAGTTACGGAGGTAGGGACGAAGGATACAATGAGCAGTTCTTC. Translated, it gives CASSYGGRDEGYNEQFF.

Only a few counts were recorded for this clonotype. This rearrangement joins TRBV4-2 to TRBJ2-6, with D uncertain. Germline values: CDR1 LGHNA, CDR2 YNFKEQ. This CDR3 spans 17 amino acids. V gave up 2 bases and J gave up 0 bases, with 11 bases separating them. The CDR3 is CASSQSTINSGANVLTF. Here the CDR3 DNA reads TGTGCCAGCAGCCAATCAACGATCAACTCTGGGGCCAACGTCCTGACTTTC.

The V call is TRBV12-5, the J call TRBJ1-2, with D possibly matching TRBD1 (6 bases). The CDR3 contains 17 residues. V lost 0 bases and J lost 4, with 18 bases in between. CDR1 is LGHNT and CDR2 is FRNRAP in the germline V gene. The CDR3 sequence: CASGLVIDRTTLYGYTF. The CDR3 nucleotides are TGTGCTAGTGGTTTGGTGATAGACAGGACGACCCTCTATGGCTACACCTTC.

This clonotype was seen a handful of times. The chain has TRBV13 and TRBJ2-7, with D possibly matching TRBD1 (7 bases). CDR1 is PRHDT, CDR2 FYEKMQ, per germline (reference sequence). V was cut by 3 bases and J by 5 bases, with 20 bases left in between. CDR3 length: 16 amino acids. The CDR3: CASSFSPDRDLDEQYF. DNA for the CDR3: TGTGCCAGCAGCTTTTCACCAGACAGGGACTTGGACGAGCAGTACTTC.

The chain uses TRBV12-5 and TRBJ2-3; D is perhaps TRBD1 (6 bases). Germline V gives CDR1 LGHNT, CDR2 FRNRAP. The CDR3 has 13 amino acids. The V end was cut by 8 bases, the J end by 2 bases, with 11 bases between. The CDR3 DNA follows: TGTGCTAGTCGCTGGGGGCTCACAGATACGCAGTATTTT. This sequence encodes CASRWGLTDTQYF.

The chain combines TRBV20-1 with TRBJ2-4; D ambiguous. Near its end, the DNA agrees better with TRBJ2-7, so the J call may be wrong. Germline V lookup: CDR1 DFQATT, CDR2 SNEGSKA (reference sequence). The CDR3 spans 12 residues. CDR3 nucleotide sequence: TGCAGTGCTAGGGGAAGGGTGAACGAGCAGTACTTC. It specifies CSARGRVNEQYF.

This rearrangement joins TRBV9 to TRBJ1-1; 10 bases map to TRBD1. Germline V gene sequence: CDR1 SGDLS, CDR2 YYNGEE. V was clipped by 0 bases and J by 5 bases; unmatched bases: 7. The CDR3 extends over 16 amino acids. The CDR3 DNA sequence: TGTGCCAGCAGCGTAGTGGCGGACAGGGGGGTTACTGAAGCTTTCTTT. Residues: CASSVVADRGVTEAFF.

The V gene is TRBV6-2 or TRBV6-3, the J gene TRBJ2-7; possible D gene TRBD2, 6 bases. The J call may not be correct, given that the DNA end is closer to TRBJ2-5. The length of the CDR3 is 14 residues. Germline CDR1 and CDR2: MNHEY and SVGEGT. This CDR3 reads CASIDGGSDETQYF. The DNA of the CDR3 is TGTGCCAGCATAGACGGAGGGAGCGATGAGACCCAGTACTTC.

The CDR3: CSVGTSSARTDTQYF. The DNA for the CDR3 is TGCAGCGTGGGGACTAGCTCAGCGCGCACAGATACGCAGTATTTT. This chain connects TRBV29-1 to TRBJ2-3; TRBD2 matches at 9 bases. The length of the CDR3 is 15 residues. Trimming cost V 6 bases and J 1 base; bases outside gene matches: 8. CDR1 is SQVTM and CDR2 is ANQGSEA in the germline V gene.

In DNA form, the CDR3 reads TGCAGTGCGCAGGAGGCTAGCGGGCGGGTCAACGAGCAGTACTTC. Protein product: CSAQEASGRVNEQYF. The chain combines TRBV20-1 with TRBJ2-5; 8 bases align to TRBD2. Judging by the DNA end, TRBJ2-7 fits better; the J call may be wrong. This CDR3 has 15 amino acids. CDR1 and CDR2 from the germline V gene are DFQATT and SNEGSKA (reference sequence).

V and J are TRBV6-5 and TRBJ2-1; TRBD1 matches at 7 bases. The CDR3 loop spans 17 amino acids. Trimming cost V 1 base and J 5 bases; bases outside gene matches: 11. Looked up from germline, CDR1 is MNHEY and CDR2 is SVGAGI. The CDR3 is CASSYLRRVDRNNEQFF. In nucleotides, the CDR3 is TGTGCCAGCAGTTACTTGCGTAGGGTGGACAGGAACAATGAGCAGTTCTTC.

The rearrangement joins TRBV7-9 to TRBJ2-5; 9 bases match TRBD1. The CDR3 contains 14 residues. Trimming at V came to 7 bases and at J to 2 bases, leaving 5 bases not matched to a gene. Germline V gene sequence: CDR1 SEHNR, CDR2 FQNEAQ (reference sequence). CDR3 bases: TGTGCCAGCACCTACGGACAGGGGCAAGAGACCCAGTACTTC. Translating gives CASTYGQGQETQYF.

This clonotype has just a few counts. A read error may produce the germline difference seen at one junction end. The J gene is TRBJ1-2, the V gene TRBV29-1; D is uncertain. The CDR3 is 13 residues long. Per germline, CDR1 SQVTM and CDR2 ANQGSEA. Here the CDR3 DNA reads TGTAGCGTCGACCCGGGTCTAAGATTAGGCTACACCTTC. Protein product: CSVDPGLRLGYTF.

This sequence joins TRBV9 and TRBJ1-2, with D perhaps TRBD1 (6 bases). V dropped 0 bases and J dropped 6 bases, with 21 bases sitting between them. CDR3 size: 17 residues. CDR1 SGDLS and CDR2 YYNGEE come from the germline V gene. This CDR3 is CASSVELPGANLNGYTF. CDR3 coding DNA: TGTGCCAGCAGCGTAGAACTTCCGGGGGCGAATCTGAATGGCTACACCTTC.

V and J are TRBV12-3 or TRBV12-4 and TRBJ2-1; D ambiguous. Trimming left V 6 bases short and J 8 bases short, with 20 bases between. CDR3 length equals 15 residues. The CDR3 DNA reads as TGTGCCAGCAGCTCGGACCGATCCCTTCGGGATGAGCAGTTCTTC. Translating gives CASSSDRSLRDEQFF.

The CDR3 nucleotides are TGTGCCCCGCCGACTGAGACCCAGTACTTC. Translation gives CAPPTETQYF. The chain is built from TRBV15 and TRBJ2-7; D is unclear. The assigned J gene may be wrong: the sequence end matches TRBJ2-5 better. CDR3 length: 10 residues. The V gene's germline CDR1 is LNHNV and CDR2 YYDKDF (reference sequence).

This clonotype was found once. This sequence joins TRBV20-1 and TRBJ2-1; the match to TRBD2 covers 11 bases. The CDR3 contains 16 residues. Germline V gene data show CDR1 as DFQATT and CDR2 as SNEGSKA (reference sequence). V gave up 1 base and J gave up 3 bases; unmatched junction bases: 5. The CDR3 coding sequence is TGCAGTGCTAGAGGAGGGACTAGCGGAGGCTACAATGAGCAGTTCTTC. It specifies CSARGGTSGGYNEQFF.

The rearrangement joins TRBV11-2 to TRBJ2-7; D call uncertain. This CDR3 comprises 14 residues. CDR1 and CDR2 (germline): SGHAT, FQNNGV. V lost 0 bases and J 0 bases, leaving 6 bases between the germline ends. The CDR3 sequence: CASSLERISYEQYF. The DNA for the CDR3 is TGTGCCAGCAGCTTAGAGCGTATCTCCTACGAGCAGTACTTC.

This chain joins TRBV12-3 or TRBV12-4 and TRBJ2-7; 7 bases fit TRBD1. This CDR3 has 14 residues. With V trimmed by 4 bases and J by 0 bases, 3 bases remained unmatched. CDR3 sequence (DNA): TGTGCCAGCAGTTCTCCAGGGGGCTCCTACGAGCAGTACTTC. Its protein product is CASSSPGGSYEQYF.

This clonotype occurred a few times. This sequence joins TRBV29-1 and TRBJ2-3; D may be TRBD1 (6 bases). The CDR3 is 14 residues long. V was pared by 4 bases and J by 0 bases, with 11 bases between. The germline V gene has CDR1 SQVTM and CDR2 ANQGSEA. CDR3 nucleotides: TGCAGCGTTGCACGGACAGTGAGCACAGATACGCAGTATTTT. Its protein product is CSVARTVSTDTQYF.

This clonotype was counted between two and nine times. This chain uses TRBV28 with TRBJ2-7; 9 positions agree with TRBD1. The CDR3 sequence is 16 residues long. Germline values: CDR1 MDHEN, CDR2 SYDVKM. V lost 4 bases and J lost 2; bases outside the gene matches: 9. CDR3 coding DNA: TGTGCCAGCAGTTACCCTGGGACAGGGAAAGCCTACGAGCAGTACTTC. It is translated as CASSYPGTGKAYEQYF.

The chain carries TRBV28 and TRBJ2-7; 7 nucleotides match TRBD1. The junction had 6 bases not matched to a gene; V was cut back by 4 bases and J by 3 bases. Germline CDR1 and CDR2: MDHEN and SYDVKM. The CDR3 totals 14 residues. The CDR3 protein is CASSSTGLYYEQYF. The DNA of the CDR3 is TGTGCCAGCAGTTCGACAGGGTTATACTACGAGCAGTACTTC.

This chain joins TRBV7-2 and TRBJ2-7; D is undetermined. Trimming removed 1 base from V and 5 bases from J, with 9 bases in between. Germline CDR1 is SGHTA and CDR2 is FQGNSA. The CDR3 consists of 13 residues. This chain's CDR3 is CASSLVRKDEQYF. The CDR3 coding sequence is TGTGCCAGCAGCTTAGTTCGGAAAGACGAGCAGTACTTC.